The clone carrying this TCR beta chain has a handful of counts. As yet, its antigen is unknown. This entry comes from a study of cytomegalovirus exposure and HLA in healthy donors. Background on the study: The same platform used for the 500 to 850 first-cohort repertoires was also used for the 95 to 150 validation repertoires, as a later analysis reported. General observations from the study: The study flagged 150 to 200 TCR beta chains as cytomegalovirus-associated.

The assay was immunoSEQ multiplex PCR, and TCRdb's table has in-frame clones only and misses some. The repertoire holds some 310,000 clones, with 70% to 90% as singletons. This sequence originates from a young man in good health and CMV-seronegative. Sequencing used PBMCs.

This CDR3 is CASSEFGNSGANVLTF. The CDR3 coding sequence is TGTGCCAGCAGTGAATTCGGTAACTCTGGGGCCAACGTCCTGACTTTC. V is TRBV6-1 and J is TRBJ2-6; no firm D call. The germline V gene encodes CDR1 MNHNS and CDR2 SASEGT. This CDR3 has 16 amino acids. V lost 2 bases and J 0 bases, leaving 8 bases between the germline ends.